Listed here is a single TCR beta chain. Its specificity is unknown. Individual cDNA molecules were tagged with unique molecular identifiers. TCRdb re-analysed the 5' RACE reads in MiXCR, keeping a single row per CDR3 protein. The sample lists roughly 30,000 distinct CDR3 sequences, about 4.6% occurring once. The V gene end was trimmed by 5 bases and the J gene end by 9 bases; junction bases not matched to a gene: 11. The CDR3 consists of 15 residues. Germline lookup yields CDR1 SGHTA and CDR2 FQGTGA. This sample was included in a study of early T cells in non-severe SARS-CoV-2 infection. About the study: Sequencing targeted bulk RNA from unsorted whole blood, leaving chains unpaired.

Study results and caveats: VDJdb-based annotation leaned toward anti-spike CD8 responses and missed private and CD4 specificities.

The J gene is TRBJ2-1, the V gene TRBV7-3, with 9 bases that match TRBD1. Sequencing was performed on whole blood. This clonotype was sampled from an adult who was a healthcare worker with PCR-confirmed SARS-CoV-2 infection or an uninfected control (not recorded which). The CDR3 DNA sequence: TGTGCCAGCAGCCCGGACAGGGGAGGTCTAAGTGAGCAGTTCTTC. Translated, it gives CASSPDRGGLSEQFF.